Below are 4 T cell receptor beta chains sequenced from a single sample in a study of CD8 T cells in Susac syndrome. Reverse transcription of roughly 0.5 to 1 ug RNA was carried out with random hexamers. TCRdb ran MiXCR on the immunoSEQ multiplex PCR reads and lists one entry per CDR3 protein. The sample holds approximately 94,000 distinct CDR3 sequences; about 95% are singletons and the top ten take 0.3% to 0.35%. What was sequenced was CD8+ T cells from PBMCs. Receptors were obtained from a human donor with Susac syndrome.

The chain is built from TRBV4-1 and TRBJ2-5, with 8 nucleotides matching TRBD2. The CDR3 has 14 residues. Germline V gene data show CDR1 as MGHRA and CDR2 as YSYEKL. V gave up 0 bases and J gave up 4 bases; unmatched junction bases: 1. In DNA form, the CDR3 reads TGCGCCAGCAGCCAAGATCTAGCGGGAGAGACCCAGTACTTC. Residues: CASSQDLAGETQYF.

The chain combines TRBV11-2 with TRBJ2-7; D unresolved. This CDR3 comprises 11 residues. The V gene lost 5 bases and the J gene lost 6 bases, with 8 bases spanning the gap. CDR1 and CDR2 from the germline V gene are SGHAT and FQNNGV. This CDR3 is CASSEMGEQYF. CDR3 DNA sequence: TGTGCCAGCAGCGAAATGGGCGAGCAGTACTTC.

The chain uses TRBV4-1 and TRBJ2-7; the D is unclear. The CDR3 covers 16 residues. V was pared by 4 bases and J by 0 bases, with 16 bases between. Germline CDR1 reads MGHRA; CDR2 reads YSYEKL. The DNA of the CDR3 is TGCGCCAGCAGCCCCGCAATCCAGGAGAGCTCCTACGAGCAGTACTTC. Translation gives CASSPAIQESSYEQYF.

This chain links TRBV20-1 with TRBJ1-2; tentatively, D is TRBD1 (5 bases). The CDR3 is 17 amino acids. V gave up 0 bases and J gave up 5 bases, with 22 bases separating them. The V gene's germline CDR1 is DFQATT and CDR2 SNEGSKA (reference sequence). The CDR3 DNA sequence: TGCAGTGCTAGAGATCAGCTCCCGGGGGGTATGCGGTATGGCTACACCTTC. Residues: CSARDQLPGGMRYGYTF.